Given below is one TCR beta chain in context. Its antigen is unknown. An amount of RNA that ranged from roughly 0.45 to 1 ug was reverse transcribed with random hexamers. Amplification of TCR beta CDR3 spanned 54 Vbeta and 13 Jbeta via immunoSEQ multiplex PCR. TCRdb used MiXCR to reprocess the immunoSEQ multiplex PCR reads, holding one entry per CDR3 protein. The table includes about 300,000 distinct CDR3 sequences, 85% detected once. This sample is part of a study of CD8 T cells in Susac syndrome. Study findings and constraints: The study acknowledged a relatively small number of individuals in its TCR sequencing and HLA analysis.

V gave up 0 bases and J gave up 4 bases; unmatched junction bases: 8. Per germline, CDR1 LGHNA and CDR2 YSLEER. This CDR3 spans 16 amino acids. Sequencing of TCR beta drew on CD8+ and CD4+ T cells from blood. Purification of the CD8+ and CD4+ T cells relied on negative isolation, and TEMRA cells underwent FACS enrichment. The clonotype was recovered from a human donor with multiple sclerosis. The sample was CD8+ T cells from PBMCs. The genes are TRBV4-3 and TRBJ2-7, with 8 bases aligning to TRBD1. CDR3 loop: CASSQDWTGSRYEQYF. The CDR3 nucleotides are TGCGCCAGCAGCCAAGATTGGACAGGGTCTCGTTACGAGCAGTACTTC.